What follows are 5 T cell receptor beta chains derived from one specimen sequenced in a study of T cells after yellow fever vaccination. TCRdb called the 5' RACE reads again in MiXCR, with one record for every CDR3 protein. This sample has some 260,000 distinct CDR3 sequences; approximately 5.2% occur once, and the top ten carry around 3.5%. Sequencing used CD4+ T cells sorted from PBMCs, obtained on the day of the yellow fever booster vaccination. These receptor sequences come from a man aged 18 to 30 who received the YFV17D yellow fever vaccine.

A few counts support this clonotype. The junction departs from the called germline gene at one end, perhaps through a read error. The chain uses TRBV7-7 and TRBJ2-3; perhaps TRBD2 as D (6 bases). The CDR3 sequence is 15 residues long. Germline loops: CDR1 SSHAT, CDR2 FNYEAQ (reference sequence). CDR3 DNA: TGTGCTAGCAGCGCGGGACTGGGGATCACAGATACGCAGTATTTT. This codes for CASSAGLGITDTQYF.

The chain joins TRBV6-5 to TRBJ1-3; D not certain. Germline CDR1 MNHEY, CDR2 SVGAGI. V lost 2 bases and J lost 4, with 12 bases in between. There are 15 residues in the CDR3. The CDR3 region is CASSYRAMRGNTIYF. In DNA form, the CDR3 reads TGTGCCAGCAGTTACCGGGCTATGCGGGGAAACACCATATATTTT.

This clonotype occurred many times. The V gene is TRBV5-1, the J gene TRBJ2-3; 8 bases are a match to TRBD2. V lost 1 base and J lost 1; bases outside the gene matches: 2. Germline CDR1 is SGHRS and CDR2 is YFSETQ. This CDR3 has 15 residues. The CDR3 here is CASSLKTSGTDTQYF. In nucleotides, the CDR3 is TGCGCCAGCAGCTTGAAGACTAGCGGCACAGATACGCAGTATTTT.

This clonotype was counted a few times. The J gene is TRBJ2-7, the V gene TRBV18; 7 bases line up with TRBD1. Germline trimming cut 4 bases from V and 3 bases from J; bases unmatched to any gene: 6. Germline V gene data show CDR1 as KGHSH and CDR2 as LQKENI. The CDR3 length is 14 residues. CDR3 loop: CASSQDRTNYEQYF. CDR3 in DNA: TGTGCCAGCTCACAGGACAGGACGAACTACGAGCAGTACTTC.

The V and J genes are TRBV5-1 and TRBJ1-1; possible D gene TRBD1, 5 bases. Trimming shortened V by 5 bases and J by 6 bases, and 20 bases separated the two germline ends. The CDR3 spans 15 residues. Germline values: CDR1 SGHRS, CDR2 YFSETQ. CDR3 region: CASRRTSGPGPEAFF. DNA for the CDR3: TGCGCCAGCAGACGTACCTCCGGGCCAGGGCCTGAAGCTTTCTTT.